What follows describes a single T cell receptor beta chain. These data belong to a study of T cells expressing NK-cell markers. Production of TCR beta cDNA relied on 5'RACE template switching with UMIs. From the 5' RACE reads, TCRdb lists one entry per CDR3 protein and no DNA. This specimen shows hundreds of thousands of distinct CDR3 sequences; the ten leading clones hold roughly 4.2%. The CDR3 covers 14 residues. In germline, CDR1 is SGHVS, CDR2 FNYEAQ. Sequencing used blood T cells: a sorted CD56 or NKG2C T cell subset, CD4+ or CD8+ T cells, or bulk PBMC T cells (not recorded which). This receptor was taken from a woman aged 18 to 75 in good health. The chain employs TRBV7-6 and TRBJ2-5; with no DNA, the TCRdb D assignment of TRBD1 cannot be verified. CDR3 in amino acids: CASSLDTGMKTQYF. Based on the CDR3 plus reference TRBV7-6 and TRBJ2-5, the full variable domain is GAGVSQSPRYKVTKRGQDVALRCDPISGHVSLYWYRQALGQGPEFLTYFNYEAQQDKSGLPNDRFSAERPEGSISTLTIQRTEQRDSAMYRCASSLDTGMKTQYFGPGTRLLVL.